A single sample is the source of the 18 T cell receptor beta chains below, sequenced in a study of response to subunit inactivated influenza vaccine. TCRdb re-derived calls from the RT-PCR reads in MiXCR, one entry per CDR3 protein. The sample records roughly 460,000 distinct CDR3 sequences, approximately 11% being singletons. Source: PBMCs from blood, taken 40 to 50 days after vaccination. These receptors were taken from a man in his fifties or sixties who received an inactivated influenza vaccine.

This clonotype was seen many times. V usage is TRBV6-4 and J usage is TRBJ2-2, with 9 bases lining up with TRBD1. V lost 6 bases, J lost 1 base, and 3 bases stayed unmatched. CDR1 is MRHNA and CDR2 is SNTAGT in the germline V gene. The length of the CDR3 is 15 residues. CDR3 protein: CASSEGQGNTGELFF. The DNA of the CDR3 is TGTGCCAGCAGCGAGGGACAGGGGAACACCGGGGAGCTGTTTTTT.

This clonotype has a handful of counts. This chain uses TRBV24-1 with TRBJ2-3; 8 bases map to TRBD2. This CDR3 comprises 16 residues. Germline V gene sequence: CDR1 KGHDR, CDR2 SFDVKD. The V and J ends lost 3 bases and 1 base, in that order; junction bases with no gene match: 5. The chain's CDR3 is CATSDTRGGRTDTQYF. Written as DNA, the CDR3 is TGTGCCACCAGTGATACTCGGGGGGGCCGCACAGATACGCAGTATTTT.

This clonotype was counted only a few times. The chain is built from TRBV28 and TRBJ2-3; D is ambiguous. Germline CDR1 reads MDHEN; CDR2 reads SYDVKM. With 4 bases removed from V and 3 bases from J, the gap between germline ends came to 11 bases. The CDR3 has 14 residues. The CDR3 bases are TGTGCCAGCAGTTATCCGGATCGGACAGATACGCAGTATTTT. Its protein is CASSYPDRTDTQYF.

The J gene is TRBJ2-1, the V gene TRBV29-1, with no clear D. V lost 6 bases, J lost 0 bases, and 6 bases lay in between. The CDR3 runs to 12 residues. In germline, CDR1 is SQVTM, CDR2 ANQGSEA. The CDR3 loop is CSVRSSYNEQFF. CDR3 DNA: TGCAGCGTCCGATCCTCCTACAATGAGCAGTTCTTC.

This clonotype was seen repeatedly, ten times or more. The chain links TRBV4-3 to TRBJ2-7; D is possibly TRBD1 or TRBD2 (6 bases each). V was clipped by 2 bases and J by 1 base, with 12 bases between them. Germline V lookup: CDR1 LGHNA, CDR2 YSLEER. This CDR3 has 15 residues. The CDR3 region has the DNA TGCGCCAGCAGCCAAACCAGGGGAGGATCCTACGAGCAGTACTTC. Translated, it gives CASSQTRGGSYEQYF.

This clonotype was detected a few times. V and J are TRBV6-5 and TRBJ1-1; D might be TRBD1 (5 bases). This CDR3 region has 16 residues. The ends were cut back, 0 bases at V and 8 bases at J, with 19 bases in the middle. Germline loops: CDR1 MNHEY, CDR2 SVGAGI. This CDR3 is CASSYSTSGNRIEAFF. The CDR3 DNA reads TGTGCCAGCAGTTACTCGACTTCAGGGAATCGGATAGAAGCTTTCTTT.

This clonotype came up many times. The V call is TRBV20-1, the J call TRBJ2-5; D is undetermined. Germline CDR1 and CDR2: DFQATT and SNEGSKA (reference sequence). Trimming removed 6 bases at V and 2 bases at J, with 16 bases between. The CDR3 covers 14 residues. CDR3 DNA sequence: TGCAGTGCCCGCCGACCCGGTACTCAAGAGACCCAGTACTTC. Amino acids: CSARRPGTQETQYF.

In this sample, this clonotype turned up a few times. The J gene is TRBJ2-6, the V gene TRBV10-2, with D hard to call. Germline values: CDR1 WSHSY, CDR2 SAAADI. V gave up 6 bases and J gave up 2 bases, with 5 bases separating them. The length of the CDR3 is 13 residues. CDR3 region: CASRTPGANVLTF. The CDR3 DNA reads as TGCGCCAGCAGGACCCCTGGGGCCAACGTCCTGACTTTC.

This clonotype was recorded many times. This chain joins TRBV20-1 and TRBJ1-2, with D uncertain. The CDR3 spans 12 residues. Germline CDR1 is DFQATT and CDR2 is SNEGSKA (reference sequence). V lost 6 bases, J lost 8 bases, and 16 bases lay in between. The DNA for the CDR3 is TGCAGTGCCCTCAGAGGAGCCCACGGCTACACCTTC. Protein: CSALRGAHGYTF.

The chain's CDR3 is CASSLGTSGAGELFF. CDR3 DNA: TGTGCCAGCAGCCTGGGGACTAGCGGGGCCGGGGAGCTGTTTTTT. V gene TRBV7-7 combines with J gene TRBJ2-2; TRBD2 agrees at 13 bases. V dropped 5 bases and J dropped 6; count of bases not matched to a gene: 3. The CDR3 length is 15 residues. Germline V CDR1 and CDR2: SSHAT, FNYEAQ (reference sequence).

The chain has TRBV10-3 and TRBJ2-2, with unresolved D. This CDR3 is 14 amino acids long. From germline, CDR1 is ENHRY and CDR2 SYGVKD. With 4 bases removed from V and 6 bases from J, the gap between germline ends came to 12 bases. CDR3 amino acids: CAISAGWQSGELFF. For the CDR3, the DNA is TGTGCCATCAGTGCCGGATGGCAATCCGGGGAGCTGTTTTTT.

This clonotype was detected ten times or more. The chain employs TRBV20-1 and TRBJ1-6, with D maybe TRBD1 (6 bases). The V and J ends lost 0 bases and 10 bases respectively, with 13 bases between them. CDR1 and CDR2 (germline): DFQATT, SNEGSKA (reference sequence). This CDR3 is built from 14 residues. This CDR3 reads CSARDPAGASPLHF. The CDR3 region has the DNA TGCAGTGCTAGAGATCCCGCAGGGGCCTCACCCCTCCACTTT.

In its sample, this clonotype was seen a few times. The J gene is TRBJ1-1, the V gene TRBV20-1; the D gene is possibly TRBD1 (6 bases). V lost 1 base and J 1 base, leaving 10 bases between the germline ends. The CDR3 spans 14 residues. In germline, CDR1 is DFQATT, CDR2 SNEGSKA (reference sequence). CDR3 nucleotides: TGCAGTGCTAGAGGGGGACACCGGAACACTGAAGCTTTCTTT. Its protein is CSARGGHRNTEAFF.

Ten or more counts support this clonotype. The gene calls are TRBV6-5 and TRBJ2-1, with 9 bases matching TRBD2. The CDR3 contains 16 residues. Losses at the gene ends were 0 bases for V and 9 bases for J; bases not matched to a gene: 9. CDR1 MNHEY and CDR2 SVGAGI come from the germline V gene. CDR3 nucleotides: TGTGCCAGCAGTTACTCAGCGGGGGGTACCTCCACTGAGCAGTTCTTC. Translation gives CASSYSAGGTSTEQFF.

Only a few counts were recorded for this clonotype. The chain is built from TRBV11-2 and TRBJ2-7; D is unclear. The CDR3 spans 13 residues. Trimming stripped 1 base from V and 5 bases from J, with 9 bases between. Germline-derived CDR1 and CDR2 are SGHAT and FQNNGV. The CDR3 loop is CASSLGPAHEQYF. The CDR3 bases are TGTGCCAGCAGCTTAGGCCCAGCCCACGAGCAGTACTTC.

Ten or more counts support this clonotype. The V gene is TRBV20-1, the J gene TRBJ1-5, with TRBD1 matching 7 bases. Germline V gives CDR1 DFQATT, CDR2 SNEGSKA (reference sequence). V dropped 6 bases and J dropped 4; count of bases not matched to a gene: 6. The length of the CDR3 is 13 residues. DNA of the CDR3: TGCAGTGCGGCCAGGGGACAGAATCAGCCCCAGCATTTT. Amino acids: CSAARGQNQPQHF.

The CDR3 nucleotides read TGCGCCAGCAGCTTGGAAAGGACAGGGATAACCTATGGCTACACCTTC. Translation gives CASSLERTGITYGYTF. V usage is TRBV5-1 and J usage is TRBJ1-2; 8 nucleotides align to TRBD1. The germline CDR1 and CDR2 sequences are SGHRS and YFSETQ. The CDR3 extends over 16 amino acids. V lost 0 bases, J lost 4 bases, and 8 bases stayed unmatched. The complete variable domain, with remaining parts taken from reference TRBV5-1 and TRBJ1-2, reads KAGVTQTPRYLIKTRGQQVTLSCSPISGHRSVSWYQQTPGQGLQFLFEYFSETQRNKGNFPGRFSGRQFSNSRSEMNVSTLELGDSALYLCASSLERTGITYGYTFGSGTRLTVV.

This clonotype was observed a handful of times. This chain links TRBV20-1 with TRBJ2-1; a possible D gene is TRBD2 (5 bases). From germline, CDR1 is DFQATT and CDR2 SNEGSKA (reference sequence). V shed 3 bases and J shed 1 base, with 22 bases lying between them. The length of the CDR3 is 18 residues. In DNA, the CDR3 is TGCAGTGCTAGCTCTATGGTTCGGGGTCCGGAGTCCTACAATGAGCAGTTCTTC. Protein product: CSASSMVRGPESYNEQFF.